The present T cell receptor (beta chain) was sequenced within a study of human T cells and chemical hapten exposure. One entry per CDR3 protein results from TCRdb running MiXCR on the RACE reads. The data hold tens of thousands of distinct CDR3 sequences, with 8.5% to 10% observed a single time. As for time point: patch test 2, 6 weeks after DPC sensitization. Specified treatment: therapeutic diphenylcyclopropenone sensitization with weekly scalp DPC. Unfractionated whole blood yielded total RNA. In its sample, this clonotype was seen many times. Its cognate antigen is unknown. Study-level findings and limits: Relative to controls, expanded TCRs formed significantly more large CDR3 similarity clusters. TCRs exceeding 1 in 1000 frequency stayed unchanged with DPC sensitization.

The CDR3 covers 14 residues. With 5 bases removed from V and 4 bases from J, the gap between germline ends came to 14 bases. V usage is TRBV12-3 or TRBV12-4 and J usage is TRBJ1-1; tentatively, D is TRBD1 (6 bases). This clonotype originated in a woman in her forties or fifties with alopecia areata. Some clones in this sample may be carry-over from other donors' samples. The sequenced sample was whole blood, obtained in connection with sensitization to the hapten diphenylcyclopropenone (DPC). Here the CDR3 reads CASSPTGISTEAFF. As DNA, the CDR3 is TGTGCCAGCAGTCCAACAGGGATTAGCACTGAAGCTTTCTTT.